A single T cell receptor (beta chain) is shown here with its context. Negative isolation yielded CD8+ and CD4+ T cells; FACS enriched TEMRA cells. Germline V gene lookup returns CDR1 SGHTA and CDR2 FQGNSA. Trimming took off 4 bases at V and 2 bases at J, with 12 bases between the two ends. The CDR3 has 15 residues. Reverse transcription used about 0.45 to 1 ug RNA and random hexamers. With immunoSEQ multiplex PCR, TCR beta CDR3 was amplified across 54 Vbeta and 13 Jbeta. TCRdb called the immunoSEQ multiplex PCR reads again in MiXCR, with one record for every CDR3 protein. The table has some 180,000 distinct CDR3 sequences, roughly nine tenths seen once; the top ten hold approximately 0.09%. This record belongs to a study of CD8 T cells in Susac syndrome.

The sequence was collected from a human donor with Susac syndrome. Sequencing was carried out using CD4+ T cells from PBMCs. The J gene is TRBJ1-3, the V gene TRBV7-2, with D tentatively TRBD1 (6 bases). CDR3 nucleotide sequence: TGTGCCAGCAGCTCCTTCTCAGGGGCTGGAAACACCATATATTTT. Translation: CASSSFSGAGNTIYF. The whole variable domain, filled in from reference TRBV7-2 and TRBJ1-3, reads GAGVSQSPSNKVTEKGKDVELRCDPISGHTALYWYRQSLGQGLEFLIYFQGNSAPDKSGLPSDRFSAERTGGSVSTLTIQRTQQEDSAVYLCASSSFSGAGNTIYFGEGSWLTVV.